These T cell receptor beta chains were read from a single sample in a study of T-cell memory formation after mild COVID-19. TCRdb passed the 5' RACE reads through MiXCR, listing each CDR3 protein once. Of fewer than 200,000 distinct CDR3 sequences listed, around 20% are singletons. Sequencing was carried out using PBMCs or a T cell subset sorted from them (not recorded which). The receptors were gathered from a man aged 18-30 years who had mild COVID-19 (a few samples of this study predate the infection). Cell type and time point are not known. Both conserved end residues are part of each CDR3. Fields, in order: V gene, clone size, J gene, D gene, CDR3 protein, CDR3 DNA. A D gene is named only where the DNA matches it firmly. Where a row states a size, it is once, few, many or the class of an expanded clone; other rows omit it.

V: TRBV5-1
size: NA
J: TRBJ1-1
D: NA
CDR3: CASSSQPGNTEAFF
DNA: TGCGCCAGCAGCTCTCAACCTGGAAACACTGAAGCTTTCTTT

V: TRBV7-2
size: many
J: TRBJ2-3
D: NA
CDR3: CASSSFTGDTQYF
DNA: TGTGCCAGCAGCTCCTTTACGGGGGATACGCAGTATTTT

V: TRBV7-2
size: NA
J: TRBJ1-6
D: NA
CDR3: CASSLWLATPLHF
DNA: TGTGCCAGCAGCTTGTGGCTCGCGACACCCCTCCACTTT

V: TRBV21-1
size: NA
J: TRBJ1-6
D: NA
CDR3: CASSKVWGYNSPLHF
DNA: TGTGCCAGCAGCAAAGTGTGGGGATACAATTCACCCCTCCACTTT

V: TRBV5-1
size: NA
J: TRBJ1-1
D: NA
CDR3: CASSPGESTEAFF
DNA: TGCGCCAGCAGCCCGGGGGAGAGCACTGAAGCTTTCTTT

V: TRBV28
size: NA
J: TRBJ1-5
D: TRBD1
CDR3: CASLPGQGQPQHF
DNA: TGTGCCAGCTTGCCGGGACAGGGTCAGCCCCAGCATTTT

V: TRBV7-2
size: few
J: TRBJ2-1
D: NA
CDR3: CASSELSNEQFF
DNA: TGTGCCAGCAGCGAACTTTCCAATGAGCAGTTCTTC

V: TRBV6-6
size: few
J: TRBJ2-5
D: NA
CDR3: CASSYSPGQQETQYF
DNA: TGTGCCAGCAGTTACTCGCCCGGACAGCAAGAGACCCAGTACTTC

V: TRBV5-6
size: NA
J: TRBJ2-5
D: TRBD2
CDR3: CASSFIAGGPETQYF
DNA: TGTGCCAGCAGCTTTATAGCGGGGGGGCCTGAGACCCAGTACTTC

V: TRBV2
size: NA
J: TRBJ2-7
D: TRBD1
CDR3: CASRPTTGIHEQYF
DNA: TGTGCCAGCAGGCCCACGACAGGGATTCACGAGCAGTACTTC

V: TRBV5-5
size: few
J: TRBJ2-7
D: TRBD1
CDR3: CASSILDRAAYEQYF
DNA: TGTGCCAGCAGCATATTGGACAGGGCAGCCTACGAGCAGTACTTC

V: TRBV2
size: NA
J: TRBJ2-3
D: NA
CDR3: CASSLGLPGDTQYF
DNA: TGTGCCAGCAGTCTCGGACTCCCTGGAGATACGCAGTATTTT

V: TRBV6-5
size: NA
J: TRBJ1-1
D: NA
CDR3: CASSYRTTNTEAFF
DNA: TGTGCCAGCAGTTACCGGACCACGAACACTGAAGCTTTCTTT

V: TRBV6-1
size: NA
J: TRBJ2-3
D: TRBD2
CDR3: CASGRVRGGRTDTQYF
DNA: TGTGCCAGCGGCCGGGTCCGGGGGGGTCGGACAGATACGCAGTATTTT

V: TRBV5-5
size: few
J: TRBJ2-5
D: NA
CDR3: CASSSSPEGKTQYF
DNA: TGTGCCAGCAGCTCGTCCCCGGAGGGAAAGACCCAGTACTTC

V: TRBV20-1
size: NA
J: TRBJ2-5
D: NA
CDR3: CSANGRGQETQYF
DNA: TGCAGTGCTAATGGCAGGGGTCAAGAGACCCAGTACTTC

V: TRBV7-2
size: NA
J: TRBJ1-1
D: TRBD1
CDR3: CASGQGRGTEAFF
DNA: TGTGCCAGCGGACAGGGTAGGGGGACTGAAGCTTTCTTT

V: TRBV20-1
size: few
J: TRBJ1-5
D: NA
CDR3: CSARGVNNQPQHF
DNA: TGCAGTGCTAGGGGAGTTAATAATCAGCCCCAGCATTTT

V: TRBV20-1
size: few
J: TRBJ2-5
D: NA
CDR3: CSARVLAAETQYF
DNA: TGCAGTGCTAGAGTCCTAGCTGCGGAGACCCAGTACTTC

V: TRBV13
size: few
J: TRBJ2-7
D: TRBD2
CDR3: CASSLGSSGAYEQYF
DNA: TGTGCCAGCAGCTTAGGGTCTAGCGGGGCCTACGAGCAGTACTTC

V: TRBV4-3
size: NA
J: TRBJ2-5
D: NA
CDR3: CASSQDRGETQYF
DNA: TGCGCCAGCAGCCAAGATCGGGGGGAGACCCAGTACTTC

V: TRBV10-3
size: NA
J: TRBJ2-2
D: NA
CDR3: CATSGAGELFF
DNA: TGTGCCACCTCTGGGGCCGGGGAGCTGTTTTTT

V: TRBV2
size: NA
J: TRBJ2-7
D: TRBD1
CDR3: CASSPLPGGSYEQYF
DNA: TGTGCCAGCAGTCCTTTGCCAGGGGGATCCTACGAGCAGTACTTC

V: TRBV5-4
size: NA
J: TRBJ2-4
D: NA
CDR3: CASTTAGNIQYF
DNA: TGTGCCAGCACCACCGCGGGAAACATTCAGTACTTC

V: TRBV10-3
size: NA
J: TRBJ1-2
D: TRBD1
CDR3: CAISESGGCTF
DNA: TGTGCCATCAGTGAGTCAGGGGGCTGCACCTTC

V: TRBV5-5
size: few
J: TRBJ1-2
D: TRBD1
CDR3: CASSWTGENGYTF
DNA: TGTGCCAGCAGCTGGACAGGGGAGAATGGCTACACCTTC

V: TRBV10-3
size: few
J: TRBJ1-3
D: NA
CDR3: CAINAGGNTIYF
DNA: TGTGCCATCAACGCGGGCGGAAACACCATATATTTT

V: TRBV7-2
size: many
J: TRBJ1-1
D: NA
CDR3: CASSLEAGKNTEAFF
DNA: TGTGCCAGCAGCTTAGAGGCGGGGAAGAACACTGAAGCTTTCTTT

V: TRBV5-1
size: NA
J: TRBJ1-4
D: TRBD1
CDR3: CASRRDRDEKLFF
DNA: TGCGCCAGCAGGCGGGACAGGGATGAAAAACTGTTTTTT

V: TRBV15
size: few
J: TRBJ1-5
D: NA
CDR3: CATSPGSVAPYSNQPQHF
DNA: TGTGCCACCAGCCCGGGGAGCGTAGCGCCTTATAGCAATCAGCCCCAGCATTTT

V: TRBV29-1
size: few
J: TRBJ2-1
D: NA
CDR3: CSVGGEAGQIYNEQFF
DNA: TGCAGCGTTGGAGGGGAAGCCGGGCAGATCTACAATGAGCAGTTCTTC

V: TRBV4-3
size: NA
J: TRBJ2-3
D: TRBD2
CDR3: CASSQEEAGGLDTQYF
DNA: TGCGCCAGCAGCCAAGAGGAAGCGGGGGGTTTAGATACGCAGTATTTT

V: TRBV7-2
size: few
J: TRBJ1-1
D: NA
CDR3: CASSYRETEAFF
DNA: TGTGCCAGCAGCTACAGGGAAACTGAAGCTTTCTTT

V: TRBV7-2
size: NA
J: TRBJ2-1
D: TRBD1
CDR3: CASSLEGRTGHEQFF
DNA: TGTGCCAGCAGCTTAGAGGGGCGGACAGGGCACGAGCAGTTCTTC

V: TRBV5-1
size: few
J: TRBJ2-1
D: NA
CDR3: CASSIQGREYNEQFF
DNA: TGCGCCAGCAGCATACAGGGTAGGGAGTACAATGAGCAGTTCTTC

V: TRBV4-2
size: many
J: TRBJ2-3
D: TRBD1
CDR3: CASSQDLGQATDTQYF
DNA: TGTGCCAGCAGCCAAGATTTGGGACAGGCCACAGATACGCAGTATTTT

V: TRBV20-1
size: few
J: TRBJ2-3
D: NA
CDR3: CSARALDPDTQYF
DNA: TGCAGTGCTAGAGCTCTGGATCCAGATACGCAGTATTTT

V: TRBV3-1
size: NA
J: TRBJ1-4
D: NA
CDR3: CASSQVPYEKLFF
DNA: TGTGCCAGCAGCCAGGTACCTTATGAAAAACTGTTTTTT

V: TRBV7-9
size: few
J: TRBJ2-5
D: TRBD2
CDR3: CASRGLAVETQYF
DNA: TGTGCCAGCAGGGGACTAGCTGTGGAGACCCAGTACTTC

V: TRBV11-2
size: many
J: TRBJ1-1
D: NA
CDR3: CASSLTLDTEAFF
DNA: TGTGCCAGCAGCTTAACCCTGGACACTGAAGCTTTCTTT

V: TRBV7-3
size: NA
J: TRBJ2-3
D: NA
CDR3: CASSLTTRTLDTQYF
DNA: TGTGCCAGCAGCTTAACGACTAGGACATTAGATACGCAGTATTTT

V: TRBV5-6
size: once
J: TRBJ1-2
D: NA
CDR3: CASSTYYGYTF
DNA: TGTGCCAGCAGCACCTACTATGGCTACACCTTC